This T cell receptor (beta chain) was captured in a study of blood T cells in healthy people across ages. Study findings and constraints: There was no known CMV status for donors, so expanded clonotype changes were possibly confounded.

The use of a sample-barcoded 5' primer and a J-beta primer mix characterized a second PCR of about 7 to 12 cycles. Each CDR3 protein gets one entry after TCRdb re-called the 5' RACE reads with MiXCR. The sample lists around 780,000 distinct CDR3 sequences, 25% to 30% occurring once. In this sample, this clonotype turned up a few times. Its antigen is currently unknown. Looked up from germline, CDR1 is SGHVS and CDR2 is FNYEAQ. Trimming cost V 5 bases and J 2 bases, with 12 bases left between them. This CDR3 contains 14 residues. Separately, the same data were catalogued under a study of T cells of mothers and their children. In that study: Sample barcodes and 2-4 random nucleotides came from the second PCR's M1S primer.

The specimen sequenced was blood. The TCR was taken from a boy between 10 and 17 years old in good health. The V call is TRBV7-6, the J call TRBJ2-5, with D perhaps given as TRBD1 or TRBD2 (5 bases each). In nucleotides, the CDR3 is TGTGCCAGCAGCACAAGAGGGGTTCAAGAGACCCAGTACTTC. Translation: CASSTRGVQETQYF.